This passage covers 18 T cell receptor beta chains from one sample sequenced in a study of cytomegalovirus exposure and HLA in healthy donors. Primers: 60 Vbeta forward and 13 Jbeta reverse. Using immunoSEQ multiplex PCR, the repertoire was profiled, and TCRdb retains in-frame clones only, with some absent. Among under 150,000 clones listed, roughly 76% were seen once. The sequencing sample was made of PBMCs. The receptor source for this set is a young man in good health and CMV-seronegative.

This rearrangement joins TRBV19 to TRBJ2-7; D is perhaps TRBD2 (6 bases). The germline CDR1 and CDR2 sequences are LNHDA and SQIVND (reference sequence). V shed 5 bases and J shed 0 bases, with 11 bases lying between them. This CDR3 comprises 14 residues. The DNA of the CDR3 is TGTGCCAGTAGTGCCGGGACTTCCTCCTACGAGCAGTACTTC. The encoded protein is CASSAGTSSYEQYF.

The V and J genes are TRBV11-3 and TRBJ2-7; a possible D gene is TRBD1 (5 bases). Per germline, CDR1 SGHNT and CDR2 YENEEA. Between the trimmed V and J ends, which lost 5 bases and 0 bases, there was a span of 11 bases. This CDR3 region has 14 residues. The DNA of the CDR3 is TGTGCCAGCAGCCCCAGGGCAAGCTCCTACGAGCAGTACTTC. This sequence encodes CASSPRASSYEQYF.

The gene calls are TRBV2 and TRBJ2-5; 10 bases agree with TRBD2. The last part of the DNA fits TRBJ2-7 better; the J call may be wrong. The CDR3 runs 15 residues. The germline V gene encodes CDR1 SNHLY and CDR2 FYNNEI. This CDR3 is CASSDELAGLYEQYF. The CDR3 nucleotides read TGTGCCAGCAGTGACGAACTAGCGGGGCTCTACGAGCAGTACTTC.

The gene calls are TRBV6-1 and TRBJ2-5; D might be TRBD2 (5 bases). This CDR3 region has 14 residues. Germline V gene lookup returns CDR1 MNHNS and CDR2 SASEGT. The V end lost 4 bases, the J end lost 7 bases, and 16 bases lay between the germline ends. CDR3 sequence: CASSGSGRGGTQYF. The CDR3 DNA reads as TGTGCCAGCAGTGGGAGTGGACGAGGAGGGACCCAGTACTTC.

V usage is TRBV7-3 and J usage is TRBJ2-7; 7 bases agree with TRBD1. The germline V gene has CDR1 SGHTA and CDR2 FQGTGA. The CDR3 has 13 residues. The ends lost 5 bases at V and 0 bases at J; junction bases unmatched: 1. This chain's CDR3 is CASSRDSSYEQYF. CDR3 bases: TGTGCCAGCAGCCGGGACAGCTCCTACGAGCAGTACTTC.

This chain connects TRBV5-1 to TRBJ1-2, with 7 bases that match TRBD1. There are 15 residues in the CDR3. Trimming at V came to 0 bases and at J to 8 bases, leaving 10 bases not matched to a gene. Germline V gene sequence: CDR1 SGHRS, CDR2 YFSETQ. The CDR3 DNA reads as TGCGCCAGCAGCTTGGAGTTGGGACAGTGGTCCGGCTACACCTTC. This sequence encodes CASSLELGQWSGYTF.

The CDR3 DNA reads TGTGCCAGCAGCGCACCGGGACAAGGGTTGGGAGATACGCAGTATTTT. This translates into CASSAPGQGLGDTQYF. V gene TRBV7-9 combines with J gene TRBJ2-3; TRBD1 is a possible D gene (6 bases). The V gene lost 5 bases and the J gene lost 5 bases, with 20 bases spanning the gap. The CDR3 has 16 amino acids. Germline V lookup: CDR1 SEHNR, CDR2 FQNEAQ (reference sequence).

This clone was counted a single time. The chain uses TRBV6-5 and TRBJ2-7; TRBD2 agrees at 13 bases. The V segment lost 4 bases and the J segment 6 bases; nucleotides outside the gene matches: 3. The germline V gene has CDR1 MNHEY and CDR2 SVGAGI. The CDR3 has 14 residues. CDR3 DNA: TGTGCCAGCAGTTTGGGACTAGCGGGAAGCGAGCAGTACTTC. Its translation is CASSLGLAGSEQYF.

The chain combines TRBV4-2 with TRBJ2-5; 9 nucleotides agree with TRBD2. Trimming removed 2 bases from V and 4 bases from J; junction bases left unmatched: 11. This CDR3 comprises 17 residues. CDR1 is LGHNA and CDR2 is YNFKEQ in the germline V gene. The CDR3 region is CASSQSRKLAGGETQYF. Written as DNA, the CDR3 is TGTGCCAGCAGCCAATCTAGGAAACTAGCGGGCGGAGAGACCCAGTACTTC.

This clone showed up just once. The chain combines TRBV18 with TRBJ1-1; D uncertain. The V and J ends lost 4 bases and 4 bases respectively, with 10 bases between them. The CDR3 length is 13 residues. Germline lookup yields CDR1 KGHSH and CDR2 LQKENI. CDR3 sequence reads: CASSLQWATEAFF. Written as DNA, the CDR3 is TGTGCCAGCTCACTCCAGTGGGCCACTGAAGCTTTCTTT.

The gene calls are TRBV5-1 and TRBJ1-2; 9 nucleotides align to TRBD1. Germline CDR1 and CDR2: SGHRS and YFSETQ. The V and J ends lost 0 bases and 8 bases, in that order; junction bases with no gene match: 11. The CDR3 is 16 residues long. CDR3 residues: CASSLAGTGTSGGYTF. Here the CDR3 DNA reads TGCGCCAGCAGCTTGGCCGGGACAGGGACGTCGGGAGGCTACACCTTC.

This clone was seen only once. The chain combines TRBV7-9 with TRBJ2-5; 7 bases match TRBD1. V was clipped by 0 bases and J by 3 bases; unmatched bases: 1. CDR3 length: 14 amino acids. Germline assignment: CDR1 SEHNR and CDR2 FQNEAQ (reference sequence). The chain's CDR3 is CASSLAGTEETQYF. The CDR3 DNA is TGTGCCAGCAGCTTAGCCGGGACAGAAGAGACCCAGTACTTC.

V is TRBV27 and J is TRBJ2-7; 8 bases line up with TRBD2. The CDR3 covers 15 residues. V gave up 3 bases and J gave up 4 bases; unmatched junction bases: 8. Germline CDR1 is MNHEY and CDR2 is SMNVEV (reference sequence). The CDR3 sequence: CASSFFSGTRYEQYF. The CDR3 DNA sequence: TGTGCCAGCAGTTTTTTTAGCGGGACAAGGTACGAGCAGTACTTC.

With respect to this clone: The sample carries other DNA sequences with the same CDR3. This chain's CDR3 is CASSQGDRGPQETQYF. The CDR3, as DNA: TGCGCCAGCAGCCAAGGTGACCGCGGCCCTCAAGAGACCCAGTACTTC. This chain connects TRBV4-1 to TRBJ2-5; D gene uncertain. Trimming shortened V by 1 base and J by 2 bases, and 14 bases separated the two germline ends. The CDR3 runs to 16 residues. CDR1 is MGHRA and CDR2 is YSYEKL in the germline V gene.

This clone was counted only a few times. CDR3 DNA: TGTGCCAGCATGCGAGATAGCTCCTACAATGAGCAGTTCTTC. Its protein product is CASMRDSSYNEQFF. The rearrangement uses TRBV2 and TRBJ2-1; D not certain. CDR3 size: 14 residues. The germline V gene encodes CDR1 SNHLY and CDR2 FYNNEI. The ends were cut back, 7 bases at V and 0 bases at J, with 10 bases in the middle.

V and J are TRBV7-7 and TRBJ2-3, with TRBD2 matching over 9 bases. Germline CDR1 SSHAT, CDR2 FNYEAQ (reference sequence). V lost 5 bases and J lost 2; bases outside the gene matches: 5. There are 15 residues in the CDR3. CDR3 coding DNA: TGTGCCAGCAGCCCTGGCGGGAGGGCCACAGATACGCAGTATTTT. It translates to CASSPGGRATDTQYF.

The V call is TRBV5-5, the J call TRBJ1-1; 8 nucleotides line up with TRBD1. V lost 4 bases to trimming and J lost 0 bases; unmatched junction nucleotides: 11. Per germline, CDR1 SGHKS and CDR2 YYEKEE (reference sequence). This CDR3 comprises 17 residues. In DNA, the CDR3 is TGTGCCAGCAGCCCCCGGACAGGGAGATTCATGAACACTGAAGCTTTCTTT. Encoded protein: CASSPRTGRFMNTEAFF.

In DNA, the CDR3 is TGTGCCAGCTCACCGCTGGCCAGGGAAGTAAGCGAGCAGTACTTC. It codes for CASSPLAREVSEQYF. The chain carries TRBV18 and TRBJ2-7; maybe TRBD1 (5 bases). Per the germline V gene, CDR1 is KGHSH and CDR2 is LQKENI. The CDR3 spans 15 residues. Trimming shortened V by 3 bases and J by 6 bases, and 18 bases separated the two germline ends.